One sample yielded the 19 T cell receptor beta chains listed below, sequenced in a study of OX40 agonist ivuxolimab in advanced cancers. Assay: immunoSEQ multiplex PCR; the TCRdb copy retains only in-frame clones and omits some. The sample lists 58,000 or so clones, 85% to 90% occurring once. Sequenced here: CD4+ or CD8+ T cells sorted from blood, sampled in a trial of the OX40 agonist ivuxolimab. These receptors were taken from an adult with an advanced solid tumor such as melanoma, head and neck, liver or kidney cancer.

The gene calls are TRBV6-5 and TRBJ2-7; D perhaps matches TRBD1 (5 bases). This CDR3 comprises 14 residues. Germline V gene sequence: CDR1 MNHEY, CDR2 SVGAGI. Trimming shortened V by 5 bases and J by 4 bases, and 15 bases separated the two germline ends. The CDR3 sequence is CASSGQGLVYEQYF. The CDR3 bases are TGTGCCAGCAGTGGTCAGGGTCTCGTTTACGAGCAGTACTTC.

V usage is TRBV4-1 and J usage is TRBJ1-4; 7 bases line up with TRBD1. Trimming cost V 3 bases and J 2 bases; bases outside gene matches: 6. The CDR3 length is 16 residues. Germline V gene data show CDR1 as MGHRA and CDR2 as YSYEKL. The CDR3 spells CASSHLEGATNEKLFF. The CDR3 DNA follows: TGCGCCAGCAGCCATCTAGAGGGGGCGACTAATGAAAAACTGTTTTTT.

J is TRBJ2-7 and V is TRBV21-1. TRBV21-1 is described as a pseudogene. The CDR3 is 11 residues long. In DNA form, the CDR3 reads TGTGCCAGCAGCAGTATGGACGAGCAGTACTTC. Translation gives CASSSMDEQYF.

J is TRBJ2-1 and V is TRBV7-9; D may be TRBD1 or TRBD2 (6 bases each). With 1 base removed from V and 10 bases from J, the gap between germline ends came to 11 bases. The CDR3 sequence is 13 residues long. Germline assignment: CDR1 SEHNR and CDR2 FQNEAQ (reference sequence). CDR3 DNA sequence: TGTGCCAGCAGCTTAGGAGGGGGGAGGGAGCAGTTCTTC. Amino acid sequence: CASSLGGGREQFF.

The rearrangement links TRBV6-5 to TRBJ1-2; D remains unclear. The germline V gene encodes CDR1 MNHEY and CDR2 SVGAGI. The V gene lost 6 bases and the J gene lost 4 bases, with 12 bases spanning the gap. CDR3 length: 13 amino acids. The CDR3 DNA is TGTGCCAGCAGGCCGACTATTATCTATGGCTACACCTTC. It yields the protein CASRPTIIYGYTF.

V and J are TRBV2 and TRBJ2-7, with TRBD1 matching over 10 bases. Germline V gene sequence: CDR1 SNHLY, CDR2 FYNNEI. V lost 3 bases and J lost 7; bases outside the gene matches: 6. This CDR3 has 14 amino acids. Here the CDR3 reads CASSDGTGVSEQYF. The DNA for the CDR3 is TGTGCCAGCAGTGACGGGACAGGGGTTTCTGAGCAGTACTTC.

V usage is TRBV5-1 and J usage is TRBJ1-4; tentatively, D is TRBD1 (5 bases). The length of the CDR3 is 15 residues. In germline, CDR1 is SGHRS, CDR2 YFSETQ. Trimming removed 2 bases from V and 0 bases from J, with 8 bases in between. CDR3 in amino acids: CASSLGVSTNEKLFF. In nucleotides, the CDR3 is TGCGCCAGCAGCTTAGGGGTTTCAACTAATGAAAAACTGTTTTTT.

This chain's CDR3 is CASSAKGERHGYTF. The CDR3 nucleotides read TGCGCCAGCAGTGCCAAAGGCGAGAGGCATGGCTACACCTTC. The chain joins TRBV10-2 to TRBJ1-2; no firm D call. The V gene lost 4 bases and the J gene lost 6 bases, with 15 bases spanning the gap. This CDR3 contains 14 residues. Per the germline V gene, CDR1 is WSHSY and CDR2 is SAAADI.

The rearrangement uses TRBV6-1 and TRBJ2-4; the D gene is possibly TRBD2 (6 bases). V was shortened by 6 bases and J by 6 bases, with 18 bases between the two germline ends. This CDR3 is 15 amino acids long. CDR1 is MNHNS and CDR2 is SASEGT in the germline V gene. DNA for the CDR3: TGTGCCAGCAGACCCGGAGGGACCGGATTAAACATTCAGTACTTC. This sequence encodes CASRPGGTGLNIQYF.

This clone was seen only once. The chain carries TRBV7-6 and TRBJ2-1; D gene unclear. Germline V gene sequence: CDR1 SGHVS, CDR2 FNYEAQ. Trimming left V 2 bases short and J 6 bases short, with 5 bases between. The CDR3 loop spans 12 amino acids. This CDR3 is CASSLPPNEQFF. As DNA, the CDR3 is TGTGCCAGCAGCTTACCTCCCAATGAGCAGTTCTTC.

J is TRBJ2-5 and V is TRBV28; tentatively, D is TRBD1 (5 bases). CDR1 is MDHEN, CDR2 SYDVKM, per germline. The ends were cut back, 6 bases at V and 2 bases at J, with 10 bases in the middle. This CDR3 contains 13 residues. The CDR3 here is CASRSRAQETQYF. CDR3 DNA sequence: TGTGCCAGCAGGAGCAGGGCTCAAGAGACCCAGTACTTC.

The chain combines TRBV2 with TRBJ1-2; D possibly corresponds to TRBD1 (5 bases). From germline, CDR1 is SNHLY and CDR2 FYNNEI. The CDR3 extends over 15 amino acids. V was trimmed by 2 bases and J by 2 bases, leaving 12 bases between them. The CDR3 DNA reads TGTGCCAGCAGTGAACAGGGCGCTAAAAACTATGGCTACACCTTC. This sequence encodes CASSEQGAKNYGYTF.

The chain couples TRBV29-1 to TRBJ1-4; D call uncertain. The CDR3 is made up of 12 amino acids. Trimming left V 3 bases short and J 4 bases short, with 6 bases between. Germline V lookup: CDR1 SQVTM, CDR2 ANQGSEA. CDR3 bases: TGCAGCGTTGAGGACGGTAATGAAAAACTGTTTTTT. Protein: CSVEDGNEKLFF.

The chain uses TRBV28 and TRBJ2-2; a weak D match, TRBD1 (6 bases). V lost 6 bases, J lost 6 bases, and 17 bases lay in between. CDR1 and CDR2 (germline): MDHEN, SYDVKM. CDR3 length equals 15 residues. CDR3 in DNA: TGTGCCAGCAGAACAGGGAATTTGGTGGCCGGGGAGCTGTTTTTT. As protein: CASRTGNLVAGELFF.

This chain connects TRBV6-1 to TRBJ2-2; D is perhaps TRBD1 (5 bases). The CDR3 length is 16 residues. Trimming took off 4 bases at V and 0 bases at J, with 12 bases between the two ends. CDR1 is MNHNS and CDR2 is SASEGT in the germline V gene. CDR3 sequence reads: CASSARQGSNTGELFF. The CDR3 DNA reads as TGTGCCAGCAGTGCGAGGCAGGGATCGAACACCGGGGAGCTGTTTTTT.

The CDR3 nucleotides read TGTGCCAGGGCGGGCACTGCCAGAGATACGCAGTATTTT. It codes for CARAGTARDTQYF. This chain joins TRBV2 and TRBJ2-3; TRBD2 might be the D (5 bases). V lost 9 bases to trimming and J lost 5 bases, with 15 bases between them. The CDR3 runs to 13 residues. Germline CDR1 and CDR2: SNHLY and FYNNEI.

The CDR3 protein is CASSSSGTRVVNTQYF. The DNA for the CDR3 is TGTGCCAGCAGCTCATCCGGGACTAGGGTGGTGAATACGCAGTATTTT. The J gene is TRBJ2-3, the V gene TRBV5-6, with 8 bases aligning to TRBD2. The CDR3 contains 16 residues. The germline gives CDR1 SGHDT, CDR2 YYEEEE. With V trimmed by 3 bases and J by 7 bases, 13 bases remained unmatched.

This chain links TRBV6-5 with TRBJ1-4; D might be TRBD1 (5 bases). Germline-derived CDR1 and CDR2 are MNHEY and SVGAGI. The germline V and J ends were trimmed by 0 bases and 5 bases, with 7 bases remaining between them. The CDR3 has 14 amino acids. The CDR3, as DNA: TGTGCCAGCAGTTACTCCAGGGAAAATGAAAAACTGTTTTTT. Translating gives CASSYSRENEKLFF.

This sequence joins TRBV6-6 and TRBJ2-3, with TRBD2 matching over 11 bases. The CDR3 is 16 residues long. The trim removed 6 bases at V and 2 bases at J, leaving 7 bases unmatched. CDR1 is MNHNY and CDR2 is SVGAGI in the germline V gene (reference sequence). The CDR3: CASRKGLAEPTDTQYF. For the CDR3, the DNA is TGTGCCAGCAGGAAGGGACTAGCGGAGCCCACAGATACGCAGTATTTT.